This T cell receptor (beta chain) stems from a study of cytomegalovirus exposure and HLA in healthy donors. At the level of the study: Earlier findings included 90 million to 120 million unique TCR beta sequences obtained from around 180 million T cells.

Regarding the study as a whole: Later genetic work tied a missense DCLRE1C variant to beta-chain V and J trimming. Productive status was seen about 90% or about 30% of the time for most TCR beta V segments in an earlier analysis. CMV antigen specificity was confirmed in vitro for three CMV-associated chains.

PCR involved 60 Vbeta and 13 Jbeta primers. Repertoires were generated with immunoSEQ multiplex PCR, while TCRdb's copy carries only in-frame clones and drops some. The sample yields about 85,000 clones, 75% to 90% seen once. Of note for this clone: Antigen: not known.

Germline loops: CDR1 GTSNPN, CDR2 SVGIG (reference sequence). J was trimmed by 5 bases and V by 2 bases; bases with no gene match: 6. CDR3 length: 15 residues. The source material was PBMCs. The chain links TRBV30 to TRBJ1-6; 7 bases align to TRBD1. The receptor was derived from a man aged 50-60 years in good health and CMV-seropositive. CDR3 protein: CAWSQLTGNNSPLHF. The DNA of the CDR3 is TGTGCCTGGAGTCAATTGACAGGGAATAATTCACCCCTCCACTTT.